These 23 T cell receptor beta chains originate from one sample sequenced in a study of T cell responses to AZD1222 COVID-19 vaccine. The method was immunoSEQ multiplex PCR; TCRdb's version includes in-frame clones alone and lacks a portion of them. The profile shows about 140,000 clones, more than 75% of them singletons. Sequencing used peripheral blood, obtained 28 days after the second AZD1222 dose. The source of these receptors is an adult who received the AZD1222 COVID-19 vaccine.

The V gene is TRBV7-9, the J gene TRBJ1-1; D is possibly TRBD1 (5 bases). Germline CDR1 and CDR2: SEHNR and FQNEAQ (reference sequence). CDR3 length: 12 amino acids. V was clipped by 4 bases and J by 10 bases, with 13 bases between them. The CDR3 sequence: CASSYGLGVAFF. CDR3 nucleotide sequence: TGTGCCAGCAGCTACGGGCTGGGGGTAGCTTTCTTT.

The rearrangement links TRBV3-1 (or the pseudogene TRBV3-2) to TRBJ2-3; D gene unclear. The CDR3 is 13 residues long. Per the germline V gene, CDR1 is LGHDT and CDR2 is YNNKEL (reference sequence). V was pared by 2 bases and J by 0 bases, with 3 bases between. CDR3 region: CASSQQSTDTQYF. The CDR3 DNA follows: TGTGCCAGCAGCCAACAAAGCACAGATACGCAGTATTTT.

This sequence joins TRBV5-1 and TRBJ1-2, with TRBD1 as a possible D gene (5 bases). The germline V and J ends were trimmed by 7 bases and 3 bases, with 10 bases remaining between them. The CDR3 covers 12 residues. The germline V gene encodes CDR1 SGHRS and CDR2 YFSETQ. The CDR3 here is CASRPGDYGYTF. The CDR3 DNA sequence: TGCGCCAGCCGGCCGGGGGACTATGGCTACACCTTC.

V and J are TRBV5-4 and TRBJ2-1; either TRBD1 or TRBD2 may supply D (5 bases each). Germline CDR1 is SGHNT and CDR2 is YYREEE (reference sequence). The CDR3 is 15 amino acids. Trimming pared 0 bases from V and 4 bases from J, leaving 11 bases between. CDR3 loop: CASSLGGTQYNEQFF. The DNA for the CDR3 is TGTGCCAGCAGCTTGGGTGGGACCCAATACAATGAGCAGTTCTTC.

The chain joins TRBV29-1 to TRBJ2-1; D tentatively fits TRBD1 or TRBD2 (5 bases each). This CDR3 spans 11 amino acids. Trimming removed 7 bases from V and 4 bases from J, with 8 bases in between. From germline, CDR1 is SQVTM and CDR2 ANQGSEA. The CDR3 loop reads CSGGRYNEQFF. The CDR3 nucleotides are TGCAGCGGGGGACGGTACAATGAGCAGTTCTTC.

V is TRBV6-2 or TRBV6-3 and J is TRBJ1-2, with 7 bases lining up with TRBD1. The CDR3 runs to 15 residues. Germline assignment: CDR1 MNHEY and CDR2 SVGEGT. With V trimmed by 5 bases and J by 4 bases, 10 bases remained unmatched. CDR3 in amino acids: CASSKKGQLAYGYTF. DNA of the CDR3: TGTGCCAGCAGTAAAAAGGGACAGCTCGCCTATGGCTACACCTTC.

The chain has TRBV3-1 (or the pseudogene TRBV3-2) and TRBJ1-6; D is unresolved. This CDR3 has 16 amino acids. The germline gives CDR1 LGHDT, CDR2 YNNKEL (reference sequence). Trimming removed 1 base from V and 0 bases from J, with 7 bases in between. CDR3 coding DNA: TGTGCCAGCAGCCAAGCTGGGAGCTCCTATAATTCACCCCTCCACTTT. Translated: CASSQAGSSYNSPLHF.

This clone was observed a handful of times. This CDR3 is CASSIPSRQGRDQPQHF. The DNA for the CDR3 is TGTGCCAGTAGTATCCCCTCGCGACAGGGCAGGGATCAGCCCCAGCATTTT. This chain connects TRBV19 to TRBJ1-5, with 7 nucleotides matching TRBD1. With V trimmed by 3 bases and J by 5 bases, 13 bases remained unmatched. The CDR3 is made up of 17 amino acids. Germline V CDR1 and CDR2: LNHDA, SQIVND (reference sequence).

This CDR3 reads CAWSKGSSYSPLHF. The DNA of the CDR3 is TGTGCCTGGAGTAAGGGGTCGAGTTATTCACCCCTCCACTTT. The rearrangement links TRBV30 to TRBJ1-6; TRBD1 is a possible D gene (5 bases). The germline CDR1 and CDR2 sequences are GTSNPN and SVGIG (reference sequence). With 2 bases removed from V and 8 bases from J, the gap between germline ends came to 13 bases. This CDR3 comprises 14 residues.

V and J are TRBV7-6 and TRBJ1-3; D is perhaps TRBD1 (5 bases). CDR1 is SGHVS and CDR2 is FNYEAQ in the germline V gene. Trimming left V 0 bases short and J 0 bases short, with 12 bases between. The CDR3 runs 17 residues. Written as DNA, the CDR3 is TGTGCCAGCAGCTTAGCGGAGGGGCCCTACTCTGGAAACACCATATATTTT. Its translation is CASSLAEGPYSGNTIYF.

This clone turned up a few times. This chain uses TRBV20-1 with TRBJ2-1; no clear D gene. Germline V gives CDR1 DFQATT, CDR2 SNEGSKA (reference sequence). The CDR3 runs to 13 residues. V was cut by 3 bases and J by 8 bases, with 14 bases left in between. DNA for the CDR3: TGCAGTGCTAGTGCAGGAGTCAAGGATGAGCAGTTCTTC. Residues: CSASAGVKDEQFF.

V gene TRBV3-1 (or the pseudogene TRBV3-2) combines with J gene TRBJ1-6; D not certain. V shed 0 bases and J shed 9 bases, with 9 bases lying between them. Germline V gives CDR1 LGHDT, CDR2 YNNKEL (reference sequence). This CDR3 has 14 residues. CDR3 amino acids: CASSQEGRSSPLHF. CDR3 DNA: TGTGCCAGCAGCCAAGAAGGGAGGAGTTCACCCCTCCACTTT.

The rearrangement links TRBV6-4 to TRBJ1-1; 8 bases fit TRBD1. CDR3 size: 16 residues. Germline V gene lookup returns CDR1 MRHNA and CDR2 SNTAGT. V gave up 0 bases and J gave up 4 bases; unmatched junction bases: 7. The CDR3 DNA is TGTGCCAGCAGTGACTCGGGACAGGCCCTCGGCACTGAAGCTTTCTTT. Its translation is CASSDSGQALGTEAFF.

The chain uses TRBV7-9 and TRBJ2-7; a possible D gene is TRBD1 (5 bases). CDR3 length: 14 residues. Germline CDR1 and CDR2: SEHNR and FQNEAQ (reference sequence). V was trimmed by 4 bases and J by 2 bases, leaving 12 bases between them. CDR3 coding DNA: TGTGCCAGCAGCTCCGCCCAGGGAACCTACGAGCAGTACTTC. This encodes CASSSAQGTYEQYF.

The chain joins TRBV7-2 to TRBJ2-6, with a possible D match to TRBD2 (5 bases). Germline CDR1 SGHTA, CDR2 FQGNSA. The CDR3 consists of 15 residues. The ends were cut back, 5 bases at V and 1 base at J, with 9 bases in the middle. The CDR3 DNA reads as TGTGCCAGCAGCGCGGGTGGGTCTGGGGCCAACGTCCTGACTTTC. Protein product: CASSAGGSGANVLTF.

The rearrangement links TRBV3-1 (or the pseudogene TRBV3-2) to TRBJ1-1; D is undetermined. CDR3 length: 13 amino acids. The germline gives CDR1 LGHDT, CDR2 YNNKEL (reference sequence). The V end lost 4 bases, the J end lost 0 bases, and 6 bases lay between the germline ends. The CDR3 loop is CASSRSVNTEAFF. For the CDR3, the DNA is TGTGCCAGCAGCCGATCGGTGAACACTGAAGCTTTCTTT.

This chain uses TRBV7-3 with TRBJ2-1; 10 bases fit TRBD2. Per germline, CDR1 SGHTA and CDR2 FQGTGA. CDR3 length: 15 amino acids. J was trimmed by 8 bases and V by 0 bases; bases with no gene match: 4. This CDR3 reads CASSLTSGRIYEQFF. As DNA, the CDR3 is TGTGCCAGCAGCTTAACTAGCGGGAGGATCTATGAGCAGTTCTTC. Full variable domain (remainder filled in from reference TRBV7-3 and TRBJ2-1): GAGVSQTPSNKVTEKGKYVELRCDPISGHTALYWYRQSLGQGPEFLIYFQGTGAADDSGLPNDRFFAVRPEGSVSTLKIQRTERGDSAVYLCASSLTSGRIYEQFFGPGTRLTVL.

This chain links TRBV7-3 with TRBJ2-5, with D hard to call. The CDR3 contains 13 residues. Between the trimmed V and J ends, which lost 4 bases and 5 bases, there was a span of 11 bases. CDR1 SGHTA and CDR2 FQGTGA come from the germline V gene. CDR3 loop: CASSSARSETQYF. The CDR3 DNA sequence: TGTGCCAGCAGCTCCGCCAGGTCCGAGACCCAGTACTTC.

This chain joins TRBV5-1 and TRBJ2-2; TRBD2 might be the D (6 bases). Germline CDR1 is SGHRS and CDR2 is YFSETQ. V was clipped by 1 base and J by 0 bases, with 10 bases between them. The CDR3 extends over 16 amino acids. The CDR3 nucleotides are TGCGCCAGCAGCTTGTCGGGGGATTCGAACACCGGGGAGCTGTTTTTT. Amino acid sequence: CASSLSGDSNTGELFF.

This clone showed up just a few times. This chain connects TRBV3-1 (or the pseudogene TRBV3-2) to TRBJ2-5; D tentatively reads TRBD1 or TRBD2 (5 bases each). The V end lost 4 bases, the J end lost 5 bases, and 20 bases lay between the germline ends. CDR1 and CDR2 (germline): LGHDT, YNNKEL (reference sequence). The CDR3 loop spans 16 amino acids. The DNA of the CDR3 is TGTGCCAGCAGCCGACTCGGGACGGGCCCTGGTGAGACCCAGTACTTC. The encoded protein is CASSRLGTGPGETQYF.

This clone came up once. V usage is TRBV19 and J usage is TRBJ1-4; D call uncertain. This CDR3 comprises 15 residues. Deletions cut 3 bases from V and 5 bases from J, with 13 bases between. Germline assignment: CDR1 LNHDA and CDR2 SQIVND (reference sequence). The CDR3 DNA reads TGTGCCAGTAGTATTTGGGCAGGCGGCAATGAAAAACTGTTTTTT. Protein product: CASSIWAGGNEKLFF.

This chain links TRBV5-1 with TRBJ1-4, with D unclear. The V end lost 4 bases, the J end lost 8 bases, and 15 bases lay between the germline ends. The germline V gene encodes CDR1 SGHRS and CDR2 YFSETQ. The CDR3 is 14 amino acids. The CDR3 region has the DNA TGCGCCAGCAGCCCCCGGGAGGGCGAAGAAAAACTGTTTTTT. It specifies CASSPREGEEKLFF.

This clone showed up just once. The rearrangement uses TRBV5-4 and TRBJ2-3; D gene uncertain. The V and J ends lost 4 bases and 0 bases respectively, with 9 bases between them. CDR1 is SGHNT and CDR2 is YYREEE in the germline V gene (reference sequence). The CDR3 covers 14 residues. The CDR3 DNA reads TGTGCCAGCAGCAGGGAAGCTAGCACAGATACGCAGTATTTT. This codes for CASSREASTDTQYF.